Below, one T cell receptor (beta chain) is given with its context. Its antigen specificity is not known. Within one base of it there is no much larger clone, and no base qualities were kept. These data belong to a study of shared clonotypes between healthy human individuals (dated by TCRdb to about 2020). A note on the overall study: A couple of women and three men aged 18 to 49 years were included in the cohort. To increase sequencing depth and limit assay-specific biases, TCR repertoire library preparation and sequencing were carried out by different laboratories using diverse techniques. For each donor, CD4 naive and CD4 memory were each run on three plates, CD8 naive on two plates, and CD8 memory on one plate. Between about 0.94 and 8.9 billion PBMCs per donor were obtained by leukapheresis. To estimate repertoire size and how much clonotype sharing occurs between individuals, the study deeply sequenced the blood TCR repertoires of roughly 5 healthy adults. Study-level results and caveats: Rarefaction of sorted-subset datasets indicated incomplete sequencing despite the large sequencing depth. Naive subsets generally had larger estimated clonotype richness than memory subsets. Sampling was restricted to blood, and TCR repertoires in tissue are likely to differ from TCR repertoires in blood. Compared with non-shared clonotypes, clonotypes shared by all four sorted-subset donors had higher generation probabilities. Because the study included only a small number of donors, the genetic and exposure-history diversity represented was limited. When several donors were compared, the shared fraction of clonotypes was about 5% for naive CD4, approximately 3.5% for naive CD8, about 2.5% for memory CD4, and under 0.5% for memory CD8. Pairwise subsampling led to the expectation that sequencing depth would affect the degree of clonotype sharing among donors.

CD8 naive samples were obtained by positive selection for CCR7 among CD45RO-negative cells, yielding a CD45RA+CCR7+ population from which TemRA cells were excluded. The donors were healthy, HIV-negative adults who had no recently reported acute infections or vaccinations. Every donor was a Caucasian adult living in Nashville, Tennessee, USA. Blood was obtained by leukapheresis, after which PBMCs were separated by Ficoll-Histopaque density gradient centrifugation and cryopreserved in liquid nitrogen vapor phase. Purity and quantity of every magnetically sorted T cell population were checked by analytical flow cytometry. Genomic DNA was isolated from each sorted fraction and quantified by UV absorbance on a Nanodrop 2000c. Using the deep immunoSEQ assay, multiplex PCR amplified TCR CDR3 regions from genomic DNA. Extracted genomic DNA from each cell subset was spread evenly across all wells of several immunoSEQ 96-well plates, with each plate serving as a replicate. For sorted subsets, around 0.2 ug genomic DNA, equal to tens of thousands of T cell genomes, was loaded into each replicate PCR. The purified libraries were quantified using a Qubit 3.0 fluorometer, sized with a Bioanalyzer 2100, and then quantified again using the KAPA Library Quantification kit. Each immunoSEQ 96-well plate was sequenced on its own single-read 150-cycle Illumina NextSeq 550 flow cell. The original methods were these. The immunoSEQ output contained only junctional sequences without quality scores, so filtering could not match that applied to full-length reads. Sequences were annotated with PyIR, a Python wrapper for IgBLAST v1.9, using IMGT germline references to assign V/J genes and CDR3. Any read was removed if the V/J assignment was weak (E-value above 1e-6), the CDR3 was missing, or the read contained stop codons, out-of-frame junctions, or ambiguous translated residues. A V3J clonotype was defined by an identical inferred V gene, J gene, and CDR3 amino acid sequence. Percentage overlap between repertoires was computed as shared unique clonotypes divided by the size of the smaller repertoire. RTK rarefaction, the Chao1 estimator, and Recon v2.1 estimates of unobserved clonotypes were used to assess repertoire richness. For all TCRbeta clonotypes obtained by the gDNA method from a few donors, generation probabilities were computed with OLGA. Held by TCRdb, this immuneACCESS table contains in-frame sequences only and omits some clones. Under half of the omission traces to an unresolved V gene where checked; the cause of the rest is unknown. Clone size and the V and J calls come from that table; the DNA yielded D and trimming. Within this sample are about 2.2 million clones, with about 93% of them counted one time only. The ten largest clonotypes hold approximately 1.7% of the sample.

Including cysteine and phenylalanine, the CDR3 has 11 amino acids. Only the CDR3 DNA stays, 33 bases, in frame from base 1. The germline V gene encodes CDR1 MNHEY and CDR2 SMNVEV (reference sequence). V lost 5 bases and J lost 8 bases; the stretch between them is 9 bases long. The sample was naive CD8+ T cells from PBMCs. Per the publication, the cell subset or site label means: CD45RA+CCR7+. The V gene is TRBV27 and the J gene is TRBJ1-2; no D gene is confidently identified. The receptor was derived from a man between 18 and 29 years old in good health. Some clones in this sample may be carry-over from other donors' samples. The bases read TGTGCCAGCAGTCCGGGGTTAGGCTACACCTTC. The resulting protein is CASSPGLGYTF.